This TCR beta chain was obtained from a study of blood T cells in healthy people across ages. Whole-study findings and limits: What prevented conclusive comparison of naive and antigen-experienced cells was that PBMCs were unsorted.

A sample-barcoded 5' primer and a J-beta primer mix were used in a second PCR of roughly 6 to 11 cycles. TCRdb reanalysed the 5' RACE reads using MiXCR and keeps one entry per CDR3 protein. The sample includes about 1 million distinct CDR3 sequences, more than 40% of them seen just once. The CDR3 has 18 amino acids. In germline, CDR1 is SGHDT, CDR2 YYEEEE. A remark on this clonotype: Its target is unknown.

The gene calls are TRBV5-6 and TRBJ2-7; a possible D gene is TRBD1 (5 bases). The J call is uncertain, as TRBJ2-5 better fits the DNA end. Sequenced material: blood. This receptor was identified in a woman aged 60-70 years in good health. DNA for the CDR3: TGTGCCAGCAGCCGACTCCCTCGGAGCCACAGGTCGTTGGGGACCCAGTACTTC. Its translation: CASSRLPRSHRSLGTQYF.